The 27 T cell receptor beta chains below were found in one sample sequenced in a study of metastatic and nonmetastatic thyroid tumors (dated by TCRdb to 2020 to 2021). None of the patients had been given any treatment before thyroid surgery. Libraries came from PCR. The sequencer was an Illumina HiSeq 4000. The public reads were reanalyzed by TCRdb: fastp trimming at Q25, MiXCR alignment, in-frame beta chains only. For this sample there are 39,000 or so clones; about 45% appear just once. The ten top clones hold around 24% of the sample. Material: tumor tissue. The source is a male donor with papillary thyroid cancer or a benign thyroid nodule (not recorded which). Some clones in this sample may be carry-over from other donors' samples.

A few counts support this clone. The chain has TRBV6-2 or TRBV6-3 and TRBJ2-7, with D possibly matching TRBD2 (5 bases). The CDR3 has 16 residues. V dropped 2 bases and J dropped 4 bases, with 18 bases sitting between them. Germline V gene sequence: CDR1 MNHEY, CDR2 SVGEGT. Here the CDR3 DNA reads TGTGCCAGCAGTTACGGACGTAGTGGGAGTCCGTACGAGCAGTACTTC. The encoded protein is CASSYGRSGSPYEQYF.

This rearrangement joins TRBV11-3 to TRBJ2-2; D is possibly TRBD2 (7 bases). Trimming shortened V by 5 bases and J by 3 bases, and 10 bases separated the two germline ends. Germline V gene lookup returns CDR1 SGHNT and CDR2 YENEEA. CDR3 length: 14 residues. The CDR3 is CASSPRGHTGELFF. For the CDR3, the DNA is TGTGCCAGCAGCCCGCGGGGGCACACCGGGGAGCTGTTTTTT.

Remarks on this clone: At one end the junction does not follow the germline gene, possibly because of a read error. The CDR3, as DNA: TGTGCCAGTAGTACAGGAGCAGGGGGTTACTACAATGAGCAGCTCTTC. It translates to CASSTGAGGYYNEQLF. The J gene is TRBJ2-1, the V gene TRBV19, with TRBD1 matching over 7 bases. The germline V gene has CDR1 LNHDA and CDR2 SQIVND (reference sequence). CDR3 length: 16 residues.

The chain is built from TRBV20-1 and TRBJ2-6; D is uncertain. V gave up 3 bases and J gave up 1 base, with 7 bases separating them. CDR3 length equals 14 residues. Germline CDR1 is DFQATT and CDR2 is SNEGSKA (reference sequence). CDR3 nucleotides: TGCAGTGCTAGTGCGGAATCTGGGGCCAACGTCCTGACTTTC. This gives the protein CSASAESGANVLTF.

This clone showed up just a few times. The rearrangement joins TRBV2 to TRBJ2-3, with 9 bases fitting TRBD2. This CDR3 has 14 residues. Germline CDR1 reads SNHLY; CDR2 reads FYNNEI. V was pared by 5 bases and J by 7 bases, with 7 bases of the junction left unmatched. The CDR3 loop is CASSKLSGGNTQYF. CDR3 sequence (DNA): TGTGCCAGCAGTAAACTTAGCGGGGGTAATACGCAGTATTTT.

This clone turned up a few times. The chain has TRBV20-1 and TRBJ1-6, with TRBD1 identical over 8 bases. Unmatched junction bases numbered 10, after V lost 6 bases and J lost 9 bases. The V gene's germline CDR1 is DFQATT and CDR2 SNEGSKA (reference sequence). This CDR3 comprises 14 residues. This CDR3 reads CSAESRDRFSPLHF. Written as DNA, the CDR3 is TGCAGTGCAGAGTCCCGGGACAGGTTTTCACCCCTCCACTTT.

The J gene is TRBJ2-2, the V gene TRBV15; no clear D. V shed 1 base and J shed 1 base, with 10 bases lying between them. The length of the CDR3 is 16 residues. Germline CDR1 reads LNHNV; CDR2 reads YYDKDF (reference sequence). CDR3 sequence reads: CATSRVQLLNTGELFF. CDR3 sequence (DNA): TGTGCCACCAGCAGAGTGCAGCTCCTGAACACCGGGGAGCTGTTTTTT.

The chain employs TRBV7-3 and TRBJ1-1; possibly TRBD1 for D (5 bases). CDR3 length: 13 amino acids. Trimming stripped 5 bases from V and 4 bases from J, with 11 bases between. CDR1 SGHTA and CDR2 FQGTGA come from the germline V gene. The CDR3 nucleotides are TGTGCCAGCAGCGGATCAGGGCCCACTGAAGCTTTCTTT. Translating it yields CASSGSGPTEAFF.

This rearrangement joins TRBV7-2 to TRBJ1-2; D is perhaps TRBD1 (5 bases). The V gene's germline CDR1 is SGHTA and CDR2 FQGNSA. Trimming took off 1 base at V and 12 bases at J, with 18 bases between the two ends. The CDR3 has 14 amino acids. The CDR3 region has the DNA TGTGCCAGCAGCTTAGGTCCCAGGGTAGAGGCGCACACCTTC. It specifies CASSLGPRVEAHTF.

This clone was seen a single time. This chain uses TRBV20-1 with TRBJ2-3; D unclear. The CDR3 is made up of 14 amino acids. Trimming took 4 bases from V and 4 from J, leaving 15 bases between them. The germline V gene has CDR1 DFQATT and CDR2 SNEGSKA (reference sequence). The CDR3 bases are TGCAGTGCTACATCCTCCGGAGTGTCAGATACGCAGTATTTT. Translating it yields CSATSSGVSDTQYF.

This rearrangement joins TRBV5-1 to TRBJ1-4, with TRBD1 as a possible D gene (5 bases). CDR1 is SGHRS and CDR2 is YFSETQ in the germline V gene. Trimming removed 4 bases at V and 8 bases at J, with 18 bases between. The CDR3 runs 15 residues. CDR3 in amino acids: CASSSGDLTGEKLFF. CDR3 sequence (DNA): TGCGCCAGCAGCAGCGGGGACCTGACGGGGGAAAAACTGTTTTTT.

Worth noting for this clone: Because the CDR3's place on the DNA is in doubt, the DNA is left out and the CDR3 is given as listed by TCRdb. The V call is TRBV28, the J call TRBJ2-5. Germline values: CDR1 MDHEN, CDR2 SYDVKM. The CDR3 has 11 amino acids, counting both end residues. CDR3 sequence reads: CASSFLETQYF.

The rearrangement joins TRBV18 to TRBJ2-3, with D possibly called TRBD1 or TRBD2 (5 bases each). This CDR3 is 15 amino acids long. Germline-derived CDR1 and CDR2 are KGHSH and LQKENI. V dropped 3 bases and J dropped 2 bases, with 12 bases sitting between them. DNA for the CDR3: TGTGCCAGCTCACCCCCCCGGGACCTCACAGATACGCAGTATTTT. Amino acids: CASSPPRDLTDTQYF.

Turning to this clone: Because the CDR3's place on the DNA is in doubt, the DNA is left out and the CDR3 is given as listed by TCRdb. CDR3 sequence reads: CSVPPEWVSEAFF. This chain uses TRBV20-1 with TRBJ1-1. Counting both end residues, the CDR3 totals 13 amino acids. Per germline, CDR1 DFQATT and CDR2 SNEGSKA (reference sequence).

The chain recombines TRBV24-1 with TRBJ2-3; D unclear. The CDR3 contains 15 residues. Germline loops: CDR1 KGHDR, CDR2 SFDVKD. Trimming removed 4 bases at V and 7 bases at J, with 17 bases between. The CDR3 DNA reads as TGTGCCACCAGTGACCCGGACCCGGATGGGTATACGCAGTATTTT. It specifies CATSDPDPDGYTQYF.

This clone turned up a few times. The V gene is TRBV6-5, the J gene TRBJ2-5; the D is unclear. Looked up from germline, CDR1 is MNHEY and CDR2 is SVGAGI. This CDR3 region has 13 residues. V was clipped by 0 bases and J by 13 bases, with 15 bases between them. CDR3 sequence reads: CASSYSPRGLMYF. CDR3 in DNA: TGTGCCAGCAGTTACTCCCCTCGTGGGCTGATGTACTTC.

This clone was recorded only once. The V and J genes are TRBV9 and TRBJ2-3, with unresolved D. Trimming took 0 bases from V and 0 from J, leaving 11 bases between them. Germline CDR1 SGDLS, CDR2 YYNGEE. CDR3 size: 16 residues. This chain's CDR3 is CASSVGWVSSTDTQYF. Here the CDR3 DNA reads TGTGCCAGCAGCGTAGGTTGGGTTTCTAGCACAGATACGCAGTATTTT. Together with reference TRBV9 and TRBJ2-3, the CDR3 gives the full variable domain: DSGVTQTPKHLITATGQRVTLRCSPRSGDLSVYWYQQSLDQGLQFLIQYYNGEERAKGNILERFSAQQFPDLHSELNLSSLELGDSALYFCASSVGWVSSTDTQYFGPGTRLTVL.

In this sample, this clone turned up once. The V gene is TRBV11-3, the J gene TRBJ2-7; 7 nucleotides line up with TRBD1. Germline CDR1 SGHNT, CDR2 YENEEA. The CDR3 consists of 14 residues. Germline trimming cut 5 bases from V and 7 bases from J; bases unmatched to any gene: 11. The CDR3 loop is CASSPGVGTDEQYF. The CDR3 DNA follows: TGTGCCAGCAGCCCAGGCGTCGGGACAGATGAGCAGTACTTC.

The genes are TRBV20-1 and TRBJ2-7, with D perhaps matching TRBD1 or TRBD2 (5 bases each). Germline CDR1 is DFQATT and CDR2 is SNEGSKA (reference sequence). This CDR3 region has 14 residues. Between the trimmed V and J ends, which lost 3 bases and 3 bases, there was a span of 15 bases. CDR3 in amino acids: CSARVLAGNYEQYF. The CDR3 DNA follows: TGCAGTGCTAGGGTCCTAGCAGGGAACTACGAGCAGTACTTC.

This clone was counted a few times. This chain links TRBV6-1 with TRBJ2-5; 8 nucleotides agree with TRBD2. The CDR3 loop spans 16 amino acids. The J segment lost 5 bases and the V segment lost 6 bases, leaving 14 bases of the junction unmatched. Germline loops: CDR1 MNHNS, CDR2 SASEGT. This CDR3 is CASRPRDGTSEETQYF. DNA for the CDR3: TGTGCCAGCAGGCCTCGAGATGGGACTAGTGAGGAGACCCAGTACTTC.

J is TRBJ1-4 and V is TRBV18; tentatively, D is TRBD1 (5 bases). The germline V and J ends were trimmed by 3 bases and 6 bases, with 8 bases remaining between them. The germline gives CDR1 KGHSH, CDR2 LQKENI. The CDR3 has 13 amino acids. The CDR3 protein is CASSPEQDEKLFF. The CDR3, as DNA: TGTGCCAGCTCACCGGAACAGGATGAAAAACTGTTTTTT. Supplemented by reference TRBV18 and TRBJ1-4, the full variable domain reads NAGVMQNPRHLVRRRGQEARLRCSPMKGHSHVYWYRQLPEEGLKFMVYLQKENIIDESGMPKERFSAEFPKEGPSILRIQQVVRGDSAAYFCASSPEQDEKLFFGSGTQLSVL.

The genes are TRBV20-1 and TRBJ2-1; 8 positions match TRBD2. The germline gives CDR1 DFQATT, CDR2 SNEGSKA (reference sequence). The length of the CDR3 is 16 residues. J gave up 1 base and V 0 bases, and 5 bases lay outside the gene matches. CDR3 loop: CSARDRTSGSYNEQFF. The CDR3 DNA reads TGCAGTGCTAGAGATCGTACTAGCGGTTCCTACAATGAGCAGTTCTTC.

This clone was found a few times. The J gene is TRBJ1-2, the V gene TRBV29-1, with D unresolved. CDR1 and CDR2 from the germline V gene are SQVTM and ANQGSEA. The CDR3 is 14 residues long. Deletions cut 0 bases from V and 4 bases from J, with 12 bases between. The CDR3 reads CSVEDSGVSYGYTF. The CDR3 DNA reads as TGCAGCGTTGAAGATTCGGGTGTAAGCTATGGCTACACCTTC.

J is TRBJ2-1 and V is TRBV4-2; a possible D gene is TRBD2 (6 bases). From germline, CDR1 is LGHNA and CDR2 YNFKEQ. V was trimmed by 0 bases and J by 1 base, leaving 10 bases between them. This CDR3 comprises 16 residues. Here the CDR3 reads CASSQDAGLSYNEQFF. The DNA of the CDR3 is TGTGCCAGCAGCCAAGATGCGGGACTTTCCTACAATGAGCAGTTCTTC.

V gene TRBV19 combines with J gene TRBJ2-5, with 7 bases that match TRBD1. The CDR3 spans 13 residues. Germline V gene sequence: CDR1 LNHDA, CDR2 SQIVND (reference sequence). V trimming: 1 base; J trimming: 7 bases; junction bases outside the gene matches: 3. In DNA form, the CDR3 reads TGTGCCAGTAGTATAGGGAAGGGGGCGACCCAGTACTTC. Protein sequence: CASSIGKGATQYF.

The gene calls are TRBV6-4 and TRBJ2-1; D may be TRBD1 (5 bases). CDR1 and CDR2 (germline): MRHNA, SNTAGT. The CDR3 runs 15 residues. V lost 5 bases and J 0 bases, leaving 11 bases between the germline ends. The CDR3 protein is CASSPRGASYNEQFF. CDR3 in DNA: TGTGCCAGCAGTCCTAGGGGCGCCTCCTACAATGAGCAGTTCTTC.

As regards this clone: The junction departs from germline at one end; a sequencing error may be responsible. The sample holds other DNA sequences that translate to the same CDR3. The chain carries TRBV4-1 and TRBJ1-1; D perhaps matches TRBD1 (6 bases). The CDR3 contains 15 residues. CDR1 is MGHRA, CDR2 YSYEKL, per germline. This CDR3 reads CASSAGGAGNTEAFF. As DNA, the CDR3 is TGTGCCAGCAGCGCTGGGGGGGCTGGGAACACTGAAGCTTTCTTT.